The present T cell receptor (beta chain) was sequenced within a study of cytomegalovirus exposure and HLA in healthy donors. Overall study findings and caveats: Follow-up analysis later connected one missense variant in DCLRE1C with trimming of TCR beta V- and J-genes.

Primers: 60 Vbeta forward and 13 Jbeta reverse. Method: immunoSEQ multiplex PCR; TCRdb's copy keeps in-frame clones and lacks some. This repertoire shows approximately 130,000 clones, 87% found once; its top ten account for more than 4.5%. Turning to this clone: Its antigen is not identified.

Germline V CDR1 and CDR2: SGHNT, YYREEE (reference sequence). This CDR3 has 13 amino acids. V lost 4 bases to trimming and J lost 5 bases, with 10 bases between them. Sequenced sample: PBMCs. The clonotype was recovered from a woman aged 25 to 39 in good health and CMV-seronegative. The chain recombines TRBV5-4 with TRBJ2-1; D is perhaps TRBD1 (6 bases). The CDR3 loop is CASSPDSHNEQFF. In DNA form, the CDR3 reads TGTGCCAGCAGCCCGGACAGCCACAATGAGCAGTTCTTC.